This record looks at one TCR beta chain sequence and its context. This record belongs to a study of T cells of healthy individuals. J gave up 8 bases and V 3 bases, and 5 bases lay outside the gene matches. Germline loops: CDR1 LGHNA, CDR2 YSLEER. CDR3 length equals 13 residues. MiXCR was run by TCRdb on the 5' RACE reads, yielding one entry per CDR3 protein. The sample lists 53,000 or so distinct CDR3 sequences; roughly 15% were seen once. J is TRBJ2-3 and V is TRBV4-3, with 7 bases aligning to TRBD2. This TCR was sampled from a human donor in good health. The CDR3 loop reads CASSQVSGGTQYF. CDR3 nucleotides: TGCGCCAGCAGCCAGGTTTCGGGAGGTACGCAGTATTTT.